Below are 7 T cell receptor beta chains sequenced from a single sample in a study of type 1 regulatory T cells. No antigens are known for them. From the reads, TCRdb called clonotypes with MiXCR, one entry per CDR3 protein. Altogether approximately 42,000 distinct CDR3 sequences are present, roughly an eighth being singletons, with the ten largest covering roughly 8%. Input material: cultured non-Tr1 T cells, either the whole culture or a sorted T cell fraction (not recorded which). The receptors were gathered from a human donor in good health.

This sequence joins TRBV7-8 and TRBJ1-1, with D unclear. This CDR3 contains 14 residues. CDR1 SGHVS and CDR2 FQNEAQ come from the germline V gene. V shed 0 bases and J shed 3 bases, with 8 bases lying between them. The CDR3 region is CASSLALGYTEAFF. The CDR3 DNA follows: TGTGCCAGCAGCTTAGCGCTGGGGTACACTGAAGCTTTCTTT.

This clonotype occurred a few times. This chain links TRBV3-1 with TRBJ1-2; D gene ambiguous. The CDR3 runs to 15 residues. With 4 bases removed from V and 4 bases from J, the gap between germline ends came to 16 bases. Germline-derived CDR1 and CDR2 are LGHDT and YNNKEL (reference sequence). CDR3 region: CASSPSQGRSYGYTF. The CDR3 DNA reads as TGTGCCAGCAGCCCGTCACAAGGCAGGAGCTATGGCTACACCTTC. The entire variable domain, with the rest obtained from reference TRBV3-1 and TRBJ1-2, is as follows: DTAVSQTPKYLVTQMGNDKSIKCEQNLGHDTMYWYKQDSKKFLKIMFSYNNKELIINETVPNRFSPKSPDKAHLNLHINSLELGDSAVYFCASSPSQGRSYGYTFGSGTRLTVV.

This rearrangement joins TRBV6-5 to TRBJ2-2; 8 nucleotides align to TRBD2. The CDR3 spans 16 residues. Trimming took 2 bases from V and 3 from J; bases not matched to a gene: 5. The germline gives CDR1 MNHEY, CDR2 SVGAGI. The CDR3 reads CASSYGVAGYTGELFF. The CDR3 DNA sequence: TGTGCCAGCAGTTACGGGGTAGCGGGGTACACCGGGGAGCTGTTTTTT.

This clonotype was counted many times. CDR3 coding DNA: TGTGCCAGCCAGGCGACAGCCACAGATACGCAGTATTTT. Protein product: CASQATATDTQYF. This chain links TRBV18 with TRBJ2-3; a possible D gene is TRBD1 (5 bases). CDR3 length: 13 residues. Germline V gene sequence: CDR1 KGHSH, CDR2 LQKENI. Trimming cost V 8 bases and J 2 bases, with 11 bases left between them.

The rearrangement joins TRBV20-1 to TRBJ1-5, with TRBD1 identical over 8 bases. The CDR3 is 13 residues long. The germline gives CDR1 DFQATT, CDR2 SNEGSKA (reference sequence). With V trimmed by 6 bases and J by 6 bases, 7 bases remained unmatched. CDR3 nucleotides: TGCAGTGCAGCGACAGGGGTGTTTCAGCCCCAGCATTTT. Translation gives CSAATGVFQPQHF.

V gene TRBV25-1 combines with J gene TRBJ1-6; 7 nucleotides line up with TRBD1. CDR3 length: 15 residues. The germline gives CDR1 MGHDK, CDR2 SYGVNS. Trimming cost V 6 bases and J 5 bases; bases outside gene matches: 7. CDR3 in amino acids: CASSAKQGNNSPLHF. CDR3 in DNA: TGTGCCAGCAGCGCAAAACAGGGGAATAATTCACCCCTCCACTTT.

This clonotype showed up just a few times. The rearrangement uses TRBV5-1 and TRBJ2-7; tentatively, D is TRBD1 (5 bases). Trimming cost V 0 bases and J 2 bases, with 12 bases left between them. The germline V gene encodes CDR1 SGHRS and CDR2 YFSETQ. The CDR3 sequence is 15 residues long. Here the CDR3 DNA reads TGCGCCAGCAGCTTGGTGGGCAGGGCCCCCTACGAGCAGTACTTC. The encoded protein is CASSLVGRAPYEQYF.